This TCR beta chain was profiled in a study of T cells in Graves' hyperthyroidism and ophthalmopathy. The source material, RNA transcripts, was used to amplify TCR beta CDR3 regions. Researchers ran a first-round RT-PCR on the TCR CDR3 using the HTBI primer set. Each CDR3 protein gets one entry after TCRdb re-called the multiplex PCR reads with MiXCR. The sample lists 500,000 to 750,000 distinct CDR3 sequences, 11% to 15% seen once, with 7.1% in the top ten. Trimming stripped 3 bases from V and 1 base from J, with 11 bases between. Germline CDR1 is GTSNPN and CDR2 is SVGIG (reference sequence). This CDR3 has 14 residues.

Sequencing input: blood. The sequence came from a young woman with Graves' ophthalmopathy. The chain is built from TRBV30 and TRBJ2-3; D is perhaps TRBD2 (6 bases). The chain's CDR3 is CAWRQGEGTDTQYF. The CDR3 DNA reads as TGTGCCTGGAGGCAAGGGGAGGGCACAGATACGCAGTATTTT.